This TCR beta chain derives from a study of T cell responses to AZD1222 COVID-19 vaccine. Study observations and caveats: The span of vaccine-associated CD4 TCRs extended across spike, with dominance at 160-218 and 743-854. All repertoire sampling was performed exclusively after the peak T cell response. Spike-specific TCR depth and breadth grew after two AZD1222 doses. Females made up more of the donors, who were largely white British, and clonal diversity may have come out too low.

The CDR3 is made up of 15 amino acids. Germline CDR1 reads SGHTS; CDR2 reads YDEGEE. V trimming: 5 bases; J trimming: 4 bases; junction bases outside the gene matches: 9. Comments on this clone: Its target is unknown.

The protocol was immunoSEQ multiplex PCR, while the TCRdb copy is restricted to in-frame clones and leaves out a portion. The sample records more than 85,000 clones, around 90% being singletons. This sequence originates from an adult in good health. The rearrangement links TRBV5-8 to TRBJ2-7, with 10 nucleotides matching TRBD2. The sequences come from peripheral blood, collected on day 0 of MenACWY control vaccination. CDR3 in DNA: TGTGCCAGCAGGACCCTAGCGGGAGATACTTACGAGCAGTACTTC. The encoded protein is CASRTLAGDTYEQYF.